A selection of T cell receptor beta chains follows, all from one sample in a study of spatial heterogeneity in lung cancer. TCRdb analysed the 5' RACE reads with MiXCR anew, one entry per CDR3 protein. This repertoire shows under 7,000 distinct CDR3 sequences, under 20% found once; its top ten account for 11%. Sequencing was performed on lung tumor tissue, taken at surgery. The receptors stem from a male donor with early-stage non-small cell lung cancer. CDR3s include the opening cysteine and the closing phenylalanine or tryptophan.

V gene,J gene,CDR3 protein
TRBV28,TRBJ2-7,CASSLQAYEQYF
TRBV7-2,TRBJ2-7,CASSLSWRYEQYF
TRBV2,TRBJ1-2,CASRYSADGYTF
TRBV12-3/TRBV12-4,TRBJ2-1,CASSLGGSYNEQFF
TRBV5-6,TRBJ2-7,CASSPISGREQYF
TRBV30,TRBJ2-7,CAWSHPLSGGAPYEQYF
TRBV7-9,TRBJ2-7,CASSSGGQSYEQYF
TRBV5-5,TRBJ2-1,CASSFPGGADNEQFF
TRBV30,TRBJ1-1,CAWSGVKGKRAEAFF
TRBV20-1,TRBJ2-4,CSARDGGYKNIQYF
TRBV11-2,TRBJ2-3,CASSSPLGGRDTQYF
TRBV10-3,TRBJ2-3,CAISSAGRDTQYF
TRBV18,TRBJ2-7,CASSPFNRDRGHEQYF
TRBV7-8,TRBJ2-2,CASSFQGASNTGELFF
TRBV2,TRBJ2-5,CAIGGRGTQETQYF
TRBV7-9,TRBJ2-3,CASSLGRVAGSTDTQYF
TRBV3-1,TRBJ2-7,CASSQNGLAGGQYF
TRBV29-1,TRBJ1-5,CSVAAQPNQPQHF
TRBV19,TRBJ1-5,CASRTKAQSNQPQHF
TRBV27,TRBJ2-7,CASSLSGARSREQYF
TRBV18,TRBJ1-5,CASSPLENQPQHF
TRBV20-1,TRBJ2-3,CSASGGTDTQYF
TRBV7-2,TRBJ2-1,CASSLSGGPYNEQFF
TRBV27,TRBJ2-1,CASSLQTPGDNEQFF
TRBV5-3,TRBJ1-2,CARRQTEGYGYTF
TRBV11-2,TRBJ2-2,CASSLVLQDAGELFF
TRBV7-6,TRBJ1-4,CASSLTVGSNEKLFF
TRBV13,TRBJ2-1,CASSRRGWPPQFF
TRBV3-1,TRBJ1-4,CASSPGQGMINEKLFF
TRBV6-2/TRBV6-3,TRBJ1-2,CASSYSTRGYTF
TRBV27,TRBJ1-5,CASWGGQGGNQPQHF
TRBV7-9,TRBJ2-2,CASSLADLNTGELFF
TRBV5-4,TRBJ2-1,CASSRTGTGPNEQFF
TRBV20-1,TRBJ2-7,CSALQREGPYEQYF
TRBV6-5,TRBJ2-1,CASSPSGGNEQFF
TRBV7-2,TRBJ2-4,CASSLTEAKNIQYF
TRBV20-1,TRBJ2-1,CSASLGGGGHNEQFF
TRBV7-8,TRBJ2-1,CASSLRPYNEQFF
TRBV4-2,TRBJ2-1,CASSQAGFIENEQFF
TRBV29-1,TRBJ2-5,CSVDLQETQYF
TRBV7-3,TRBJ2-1,CASSLWGTEGYEQFF
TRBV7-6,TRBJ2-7,CASSDDIYEQYF